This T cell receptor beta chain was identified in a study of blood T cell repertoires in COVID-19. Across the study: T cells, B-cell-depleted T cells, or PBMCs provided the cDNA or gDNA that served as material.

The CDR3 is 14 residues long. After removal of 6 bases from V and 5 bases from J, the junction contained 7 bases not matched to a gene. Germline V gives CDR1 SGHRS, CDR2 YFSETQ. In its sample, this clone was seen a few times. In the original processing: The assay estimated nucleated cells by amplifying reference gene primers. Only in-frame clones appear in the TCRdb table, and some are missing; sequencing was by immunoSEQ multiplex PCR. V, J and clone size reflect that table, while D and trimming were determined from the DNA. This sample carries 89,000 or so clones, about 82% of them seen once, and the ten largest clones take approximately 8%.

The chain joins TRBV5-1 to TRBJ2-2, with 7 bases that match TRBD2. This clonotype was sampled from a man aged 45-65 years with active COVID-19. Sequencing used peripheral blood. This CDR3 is CASTKLGGTGELFF. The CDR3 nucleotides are TGCGCCAGCACCAAGCTGGGGGGGACCGGGGAGCTGTTTTTT.